What follows are 4 T cell receptor beta chains derived from one specimen sequenced in a study of cytomegalovirus exposure and HLA in healthy donors. Primers for the PCR totalled 60 Vbeta and 13 Jbeta. Profiling relied on immunoSEQ multiplex PCR, and the TCRdb table lists in-frame clones only, not all of them. The sample contains 150,000 to 200,000 clones, 82% of which appear only once. The sample taken for sequencing was PBMCs. Receptors were obtained from a girl aged 10 to 17 in good health and CMV-seropositive.

The chain links TRBV30 to TRBJ1-3; D unclear. This CDR3 has 12 amino acids. Germline lookup yields CDR1 GTSNPN and CDR2 SVGIG (reference sequence). Trimming cost V 5 bases and J 2 bases, with 7 bases left between them. Here the CDR3 reads CAWGGPGNTIYF. CDR3 DNA: TGTGCCTGGGGAGGGCCTGGAAACACCATATATTTT.

This chain joins TRBV7-2 and TRBJ1-2; TRBD1 matches at 8 bases. Germline V gives CDR1 SGHTA, CDR2 FQGNSA. Unmatched junction bases numbered 4, after V lost 5 bases and J lost 2 bases. The CDR3 spans 14 residues. This CDR3 reads CASSPDRVNYGYTF. The DNA of the CDR3 is TGTGCCAGCAGCCCGGACAGGGTCAACTATGGCTACACCTTC.

This chain connects TRBV10-1 to TRBJ2-5, with 9 bases matching TRBD2. V lost 2 bases, J lost 4 bases, and 8 bases stayed unmatched. The V gene's germline CDR1 is WNHNN and CDR2 SYGVQD (reference sequence). CDR3 size: 16 residues. The CDR3, as DNA: TGCGCCAGCAGTGAGGCCCGCGGGGGGGCTCGAGAGACCCAGTACTTC. Encoded protein: CASSEARGGARETQYF.

This chain connects TRBV5-8 to TRBJ2-7; no firm D call. Germline V lookup: CDR1 SGHTS, CDR2 YDEGEE. V was cut by 0 bases and J by 2 bases, with 6 bases left in between. CDR3 length: 13 amino acids. CDR3 in DNA: TGTGCCAGCAGCTTGGCCAATCCCTACGAGCAGTACTTC. It encodes CASSLANPYEQYF.